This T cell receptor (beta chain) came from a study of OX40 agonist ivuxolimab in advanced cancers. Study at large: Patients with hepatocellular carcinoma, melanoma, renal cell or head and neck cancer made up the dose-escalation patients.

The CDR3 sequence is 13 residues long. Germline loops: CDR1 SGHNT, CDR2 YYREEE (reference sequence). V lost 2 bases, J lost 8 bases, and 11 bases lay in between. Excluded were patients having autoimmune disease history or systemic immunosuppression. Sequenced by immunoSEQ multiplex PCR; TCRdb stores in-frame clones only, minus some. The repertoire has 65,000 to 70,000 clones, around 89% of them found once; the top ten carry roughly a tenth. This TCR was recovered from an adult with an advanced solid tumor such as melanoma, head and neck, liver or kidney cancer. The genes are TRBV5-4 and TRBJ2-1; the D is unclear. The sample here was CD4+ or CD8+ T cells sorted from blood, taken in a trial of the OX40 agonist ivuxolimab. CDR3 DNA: TGTGCCAGCAGCTTACTCTCGTTGGATGAGCAGTTCTTC. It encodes CASSLLSLDEQFF. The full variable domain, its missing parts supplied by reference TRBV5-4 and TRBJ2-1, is ETGVTQSPTHLIKTRGQQVTLRCSSQSGHNTVSWYQQALGQGPQFIFQYYREEENGRGNFPPRFSGLQFPNYSSELNVNALELDDSALYLCASSLLSLDEQFFGPGTRLTVL.